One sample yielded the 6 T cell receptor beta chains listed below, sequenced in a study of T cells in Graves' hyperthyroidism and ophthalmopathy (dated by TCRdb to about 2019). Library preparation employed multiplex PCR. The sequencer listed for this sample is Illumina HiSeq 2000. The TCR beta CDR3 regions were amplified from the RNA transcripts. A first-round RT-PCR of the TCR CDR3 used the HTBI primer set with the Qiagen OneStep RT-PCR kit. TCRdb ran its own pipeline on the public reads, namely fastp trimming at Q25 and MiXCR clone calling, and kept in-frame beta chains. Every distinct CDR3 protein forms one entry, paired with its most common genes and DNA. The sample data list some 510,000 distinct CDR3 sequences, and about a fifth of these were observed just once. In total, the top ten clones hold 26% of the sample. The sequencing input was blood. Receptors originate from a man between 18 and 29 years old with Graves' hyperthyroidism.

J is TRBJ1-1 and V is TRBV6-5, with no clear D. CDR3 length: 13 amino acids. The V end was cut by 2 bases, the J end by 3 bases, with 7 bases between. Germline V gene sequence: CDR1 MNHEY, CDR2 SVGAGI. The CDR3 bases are TGTGCCAGCAGTTACGATCTCGACACTGAAGCTTTCTTT. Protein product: CASSYDLDTEAFF.

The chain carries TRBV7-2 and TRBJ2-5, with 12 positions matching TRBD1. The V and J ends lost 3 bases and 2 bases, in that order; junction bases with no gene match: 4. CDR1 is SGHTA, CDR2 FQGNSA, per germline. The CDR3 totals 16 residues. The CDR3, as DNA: TGTGCCAGCAGCTTGGGACAGGGGGCATGGCAAGAGACCCAGTACTTC. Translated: CASSLGQGAWQETQYF.

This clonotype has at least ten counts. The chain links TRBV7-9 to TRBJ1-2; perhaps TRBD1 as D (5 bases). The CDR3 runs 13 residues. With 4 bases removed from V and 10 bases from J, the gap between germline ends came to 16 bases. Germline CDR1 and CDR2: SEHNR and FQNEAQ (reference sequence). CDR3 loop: CASSSSSRGDYTF. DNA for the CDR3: TGTGCCAGCAGCTCTAGCTCCCGGGGGGACTACACCTTC. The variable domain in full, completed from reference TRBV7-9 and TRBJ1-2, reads DTGVSQNPRHKITKRGQNVTFRCDPISEHNRLYWYRQTLGQGPEFLTYFQNEAQLEKSRLLSDRFSAERPKGSFSTLEIQRTEQGDSAMYLCASSSSSRGDYTFGSGTRLTVV.

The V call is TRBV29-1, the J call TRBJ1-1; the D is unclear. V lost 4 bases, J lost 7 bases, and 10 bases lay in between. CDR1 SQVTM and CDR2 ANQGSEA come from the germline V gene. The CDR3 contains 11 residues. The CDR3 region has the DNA TGCAGCGTTGGTAAGCAGGATGAAGCTTTCTTT. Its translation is CSVGKQDEAFF.

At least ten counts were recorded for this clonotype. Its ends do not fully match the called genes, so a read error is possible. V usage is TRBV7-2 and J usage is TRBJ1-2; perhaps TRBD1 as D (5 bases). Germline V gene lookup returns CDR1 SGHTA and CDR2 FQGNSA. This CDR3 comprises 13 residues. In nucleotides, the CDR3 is TGTGCCTGCAGAAGGTACAGGAACTATGGCTACACCTTC. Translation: CACRRYRNYGYTF.

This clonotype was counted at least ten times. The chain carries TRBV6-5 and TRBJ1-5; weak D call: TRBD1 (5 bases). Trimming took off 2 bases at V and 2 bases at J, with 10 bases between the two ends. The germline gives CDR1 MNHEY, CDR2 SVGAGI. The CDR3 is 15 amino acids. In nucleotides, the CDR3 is TGTGCCAGCAGTTACGGGGGAGGGGGCAATCAGCCCCAGCATTTT. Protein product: CASSYGGGGNQPQHF.